This T cell receptor beta chain was observed in a study of cytomegalovirus exposure and HLA in healthy donors. Primers for the PCR totalled 60 Vbeta and 13 Jbeta. Assay: immunoSEQ multiplex PCR; the TCRdb copy retains only in-frame clones and omits some. The table has more than 95,000 clones, 65% to 85% seen once. This clone was recorded once. Its antigen remains unknown. Points from the study as a whole: In a later analysis, TCR beta V- and J-gene trimming showed a link to a missense DCLRE1C variant.

Trimming at V came to 3 bases and at J to 0 bases, leaving 9 bases not matched to a gene. The CDR3 runs 18 residues. From germline, CDR1 is MDHEN and CDR2 SYDVKM. The TCR was taken from a male donor in good health and CMV-seronegative. This rearrangement joins TRBV28 to TRBJ1-5; TRBD1 agrees at 9 bases. The sample taken for sequencing was PBMCs. DNA for the CDR3: TGTGCCAGCAGTTTCCCCGGGACAGGGCTTTATAGCAATCAGCCCCAGCATTTT. Amino acid sequence: CASSFPGTGLYSNQPQHF. Using reference TRBV28 and TRBJ1-5 for the parts outside the CDR3, the full variable domain is DVKVTQSSRYLVKRTGEKVFLECVQDMDHENMFWYRQDPGLGLRLIYFSYDVKMKEKGDIPEGYSVSREKKERFSLILESASTNQTSMYLCASSFPGTGLYSNQPQHFGDGTRLSIL.